This T cell receptor beta chain was captured by sequencing in a study of T-cell reconstitution after alpha-beta-depleted transplantation in children. This clonotype was observed at least ten times. The authors prepared the TCRbeta library with unique molecular identifiers. TCRdb called the PCR reads again in MiXCR, with one record for every CDR3 protein. The sample lists about 72,000 distinct CDR3 sequences; roughly 6.6% were seen once. This receptor was obtained from a human donor who donated a stem cell graft to a child with acute lymphoblastic leukemia. Source: PBMCs from the stem cell graft donor, taken from the stem cell graft.

CDR3 protein: CSATPGLAGGLAKNIQYF. The CDR3 region has the DNA TGCAGTGCTACCCCGGGACTAGCGGGGGGGCTAGCCAAAAACATTCAGTACTTC. The chain uses TRBV20-1 and TRBJ2-4; TRBD2 matches at 16 bases. J lost 0 bases, V lost 4 bases, and 6 bases had no gene match. Germline-derived CDR1 and CDR2 are DFQATT and SNEGSKA (reference sequence). This CDR3 is built from 18 residues.